These T cell receptor beta chains were read from a single sample in a study of blood T cell repertoires in COVID-19. This table comes from immunoSEQ multiplex PCR, and its TCRdb copy is limited to in-frame clones, with some not included. Among roughly 200,000 clones listed, approximately 94% were seen once. Sequences were obtained from peripheral blood. These receptor sequences come from a man in his thirties or forties with COVID-19, enrolled during active disease. Both conserved end residues are part of each CDR3. The D gene is left open where the match is weak. For some rows the clone size is stated as once, few or many, or as a class when expanded; others skip it.

clone size: .; D gene: .; V gene: TRBV29-1; J gene: TRBJ1-2; CDR3 DNA: TGCAGCGTTGAAGGTCAGAGGTATGGCTACACCTTC; CDR3 protein: CSVEGQRYGYTF
clone size: .; D gene: .; V gene: TRBV29-1; J gene: TRBJ1-1; CDR3 DNA: TGCAGCGTTGGGGGGCAGTTATGGGGTTTCTTT; CDR3 protein: CSVGGQLWGFF
clone size: .; D gene: .; V gene: TRBV4-1; J gene: TRBJ1-5; CDR3 DNA: TGCGCCAGCAGCCAAGATGGGCAGGCCGGACAGCCCCAGCATTTT; CDR3 protein: CASSQDGQAGQPQHF
clone size: once; D gene: .; V gene: TRBV7-9; J gene: TRBJ1-1; CDR3 DNA: TGTGCCAGCAGCCTGGGAACAGGGTTCACTGAAGCTTTCTTT; CDR3 protein: CASSLGTGFTEAFF
clone size: .; D gene: TRBD1; V gene: TRBV30; J gene: TRBJ1-5; CDR3 DNA: TGTGCCTGGAGAGGGGACAGGGTAGGAACCCAGCATTTT; CDR3 protein: CAWRGDRVGTQHF
clone size: .; D gene: .; V gene: TRBV3-1/TRBV3-2; J gene: TRBJ2-4; CDR3 DNA: TGTGCCAGCAGCCAAGATGGTAGGGGGGGTGGAACCAAAAACATTCAGTACTTC; CDR3 protein: CASSQDGRGGGTKNIQYF
clone size: .; D gene: TRBD2; V gene: TRBV18; J gene: TRBJ2-5; CDR3 DNA: TGTGCCAGCTCACCCCAGCGGGGTGGAGTTCAAGAGACCCAGTACTTC; CDR3 protein: CASSPQRGGVQETQYF
clone size: .; D gene: TRBD2; V gene: TRBV5-6; J gene: TRBJ2-1; CDR3 DNA: TGTGCCAGCAGCTTGCCCCCGGGACTAGCGGGGGCCTCCTACAATGAGCAGTTCTTC; CDR3 protein: CASSLPPGLAGASYNEQFF
clone size: .; D gene: .; V gene: TRBV28; J gene: TRBJ1-6; CDR3 DNA: TGTGCCAGCAGTTTTAGAGGGTTCGGTAATAATTCACCCCTCCACTTT; CDR3 protein: CASSFRGFGNNSPLHF
clone size: .; D gene: TRBD2; V gene: TRBV4-2; J gene: TRBJ2-7; CDR3 DNA: TGTGCCAGCAGCCAAGTGGGACTAGCGGACTACGAGCAGTACTTC; CDR3 protein: CASSQVGLADYEQYF
clone size: .; D gene: .; V gene: TRBV6-1; J gene: TRBJ1-6; CDR3 DNA: TGTGCCAGCAGTGACAGGGATAATAATTCACCCCTCCACTTT; CDR3 protein: CASSDRDNNSPLHF
clone size: few; D gene: TRBD1; V gene: TRBV2; J gene: TRBJ2-5; CDR3 DNA: TGTGCCAGCAGATTAGGACAGGCCATGGGAGAGACCCAGTACTTC; CDR3 protein: CASRLGQAMGETQYF
clone size: .; D gene: .; V gene: TRBV27; J gene: TRBJ1-1; CDR3 DNA: TGTGCCAGCCGATATGGGGGGACGAGCACTGAAGCTTTCTTT; CDR3 protein: CASRYGGTSTEAFF
clone size: .; D gene: TRBD1; V gene: TRBV5-1; J gene: TRBJ2-7; CDR3 DNA: TGCGCCAGCAGCTTGGGGGGGGCAGGGGGCAACGAGCAGTACTTC; CDR3 protein: CASSLGGAGGNEQYF
clone size: .; D gene: TRBD1; V gene: TRBV6-5; J gene: TRBJ1-1; CDR3 DNA: TGTGCCAGCAGTTACAAGGGGGCCGCTTTCTTT; CDR3 protein: CASSYKGAAFF
clone size: .; D gene: .; V gene: TRBV9; J gene: TRBJ2-1; CDR3 DNA: TGTGCCAGCAGCCCCGAGTTGGGCGACAATGAGCAGTTCTTC; CDR3 protein: CASSPELGDNEQFF
clone size: .; D gene: .; V gene: TRBV10-3; J gene: TRBJ2-1; CDR3 DNA: TGTGCCATCAGTGTGGGGACACCGTACAATGAGCAGTTCTTC; CDR3 protein: CAISVGTPYNEQFF
clone size: once; D gene: TRBD1; V gene: TRBV7-9; J gene: TRBJ2-2; CDR3 DNA: TGTGCCAGCAGCTTAGCGTCTGGCGGGACAGGGAGGGTGACCGGGGAGCTGTTTTTT; CDR3 protein: CASSLASGGTGRVTGELFF
clone size: .; D gene: TRBD1; V gene: TRBV7-2; J gene: TRBJ2-7; CDR3 DNA: TGTGCCAGCAGCTCAAGGGGGACAGCCTACGAGCAGTACTTC; CDR3 protein: CASSSRGTAYEQYF
clone size: .; D gene: .; V gene: TRBV10-1; J gene: TRBJ2-1; CDR3 DNA: TGCGCCAGCAGTGCCGGGAATGAGCAGTTCTTC; CDR3 protein: CASSAGNEQFF
clone size: .; D gene: .; V gene: TRBV6-5; J gene: TRBJ1-2; CDR3 DNA: TGTGCCAGCAGGTCCGACAGGAACTATGGCTACACCTTC; CDR3 protein: CASRSDRNYGYTF
clone size: .; D gene: TRBD1; V gene: TRBV4-1; J gene: TRBJ1-2; CDR3 DNA: TGCGCCAGCAGCCACGCAAGGACAGGGGAAGACTATGGCTACACCTTC; CDR3 protein: CASSHARTGEDYGYTF